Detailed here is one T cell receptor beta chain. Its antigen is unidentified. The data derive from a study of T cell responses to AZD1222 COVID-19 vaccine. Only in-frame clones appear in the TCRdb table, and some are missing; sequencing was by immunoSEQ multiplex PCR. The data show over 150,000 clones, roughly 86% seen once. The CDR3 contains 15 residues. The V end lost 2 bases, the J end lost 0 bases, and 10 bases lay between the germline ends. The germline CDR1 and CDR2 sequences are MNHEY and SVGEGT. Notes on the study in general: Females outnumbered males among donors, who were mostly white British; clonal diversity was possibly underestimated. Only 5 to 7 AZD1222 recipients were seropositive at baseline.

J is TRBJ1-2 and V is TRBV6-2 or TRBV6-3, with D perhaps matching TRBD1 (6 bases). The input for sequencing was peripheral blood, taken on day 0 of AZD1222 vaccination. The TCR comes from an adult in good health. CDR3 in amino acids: CASSYGGLPNYGYTF. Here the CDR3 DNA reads TGTGCCAGCAGTTACGGGGGGCTGCCTAACTATGGCTACACCTTC.